These 27 T cell receptor beta chains were sequenced from one sample in a study of beta chain features in type 1 diabetes. As every portion of the isolated RNA was reverse transcribed, the sequencing read expressed TCRB transcripts. Measured with immunoSEQ multiplex PCR; TCRdb has only the in-frame clones, and not every one. The table shows about 340,000 clones, with 7% to 9% occurring only once. Sequenced input: central memory CD4+ T cells from blood. These receptors all come from a woman in her late teens or twenties in good health.

This clone was detected only a few times. The rearrangement joins TRBV11-1 to TRBJ2-1; tentative D call: TRBD1 (5 bases). Germline V gives CDR1 SGHAT, CDR2 FQDESV (reference sequence). V dropped 5 bases and J dropped 8 bases, with 16 bases sitting between them. The CDR3 length is 14 residues. The CDR3 region is CASSVDQGLHEQFF. DNA for the CDR3: TGTGCCAGCAGCGTTGACCAGGGTCTACATGAGCAGTTCTTC.

The V gene is TRBV7-9, the J gene TRBJ1-5, with a possible D match to TRBD1 (5 bases). V was pared by 1 base and J by 3 bases, with 13 bases between. Germline V lookup: CDR1 SEHNR, CDR2 FQNEAQ (reference sequence). This CDR3 comprises 16 residues. The CDR3 DNA reads TGTGCCAGCAGCTTAGGGTCCGGGGGGGTCAATCAGCCCCAGCATTTT. Its protein product is CASSLGSGGVNQPQHF.

The rearrangement uses TRBV7-2 and TRBJ1-4, with 7 bases identical to TRBD1. Looked up from germline, CDR1 is SGHTA and CDR2 is FQGNSA. The CDR3 sequence is 15 residues long. V dropped 4 bases and J dropped 2; count of bases not matched to a gene: 4. CDR3 nucleotides: TGTGCCAGCAGCTCGCCGGGACAGACTAATGAAAAACTGTTTTTT. Amino acids: CASSSPGQTNEKLFF.

The sample holds many counts of this clone. The chain carries TRBV2 and TRBJ2-5; 12 bases are shared with TRBD1. Germline assignment: CDR1 SNHLY and CDR2 FYNNEI. The J segment lost 4 bases and the V segment lost 5 bases, leaving 8 bases of the junction unmatched. The CDR3 sequence is 16 residues long. The CDR3 DNA is TGTGCCAGCAGTCGTTCGGGACAGGGGGCTGGAGAGACCCAGTACTTC. This codes for CASSRSGQGAGETQYF.

This clone was detected ten times or more. The V gene is TRBV7-8, the J gene TRBJ1-1; the D gene is possibly TRBD1 (5 bases). Germline V gene lookup returns CDR1 SGHVS and CDR2 FQNEAQ. The CDR3 length is 15 residues. V shed 5 bases and J shed 0 bases, with 13 bases lying between them. The CDR3 bases are TGTGCCAGCAGCCCCCCGAGGGGCCTGAACACTGAAGCTTTCTTT. It codes for CASSPPRGLNTEAFF.

The V call is TRBV20-1, the J call TRBJ2-7; D remains ambiguous. This CDR3 region has 11 residues. With 0 bases removed from V and 7 bases from J, the gap between germline ends came to 7 bases. CDR1 is DFQATT, CDR2 SNEGSKA, per germline (reference sequence). The CDR3 nucleotides read TGCAGTGCTAGAGAAGAGAGAGAGCAGTACTTC. Amino acid sequence: CSAREEREQYF.

This clone came up a few times. The V gene is TRBV19, the J gene TRBJ2-7, with TRBD1 matching 9 bases. Germline lookup yields CDR1 LNHDA and CDR2 SQIVND (reference sequence). V shed 4 bases and J 2 bases; nucleotides not matched to a gene: 6. The CDR3 is 15 residues long. CDR3 protein: CASSKSDRGAYEQYF. CDR3 DNA sequence: TGTGCCAGTAGTAAATCGGACAGGGGCGCCTACGAGCAGTACTTC.

This clone is a singleton in its sample. The V gene is TRBV30, the J gene TRBJ2-1; 7 nucleotides align to TRBD1. J was trimmed by 6 bases and V by 4 bases; bases with no gene match: 12. Germline V gives CDR1 GTSNPN, CDR2 SVGIG (reference sequence). CDR3 length: 15 amino acids. The CDR3 protein is CAWNRQGPAVNEQFF. CDR3 DNA: TGTGCCTGGAACCGACAGGGCCCGGCGGTCAATGAGCAGTTCTTC.

This chain uses TRBV6-6 with TRBJ2-3, with D possibly matching TRBD2 (5 bases). CDR3 length: 15 amino acids. Germline CDR1 is MNHNY and CDR2 is SVGAGI (reference sequence). Between the trimmed V and J ends, which lost 8 bases and 4 bases, there was a span of 19 bases. For the CDR3, the DNA is TGTGCCAGCTCTCAAGGCTTCTCCGGGGCAGATACGCAGTATTTT. It specifies CASSQGFSGADTQYF.

This sequence joins TRBV7-2 and TRBJ2-5; possibly TRBD2 for D (5 bases). V gave up 5 bases and J gave up 1 base, with 8 bases separating them. The germline V gene encodes CDR1 SGHTA and CDR2 FQGNSA. The CDR3 sequence is 13 residues long. The CDR3 nucleotides are TGTGCCAGCAGCGCGGGTCGCCAAGAGACCCAGTACTTC. Translated: CASSAGRQETQYF.

This clone was counted ten times or more. The chain carries TRBV7-3 and TRBJ2-2; 9 positions agree with TRBD2. V shed 5 bases, J shed 2 bases, and the junction held 6 bases outside the gene matches. Germline V gives CDR1 SGHTA, CDR2 FQGTGA. The CDR3 loop spans 16 amino acids. The CDR3 DNA reads TGTGCCAGCAGCCCTAAAGCGGGAGGCAACACCGGGGAGCTGTTTTTT. It encodes CASSPKAGGNTGELFF.

This clone was observed a few times. This chain links TRBV2 with TRBJ2-1; 8 bases map to TRBD2. CDR3 length equals 13 residues. Looked up from germline, CDR1 is SNHLY and CDR2 is FYNNEI. V trimming: 8 bases; J trimming: 5 bases; junction bases outside the gene matches: 5. The CDR3 is CASSGLADNEQFF. The CDR3 DNA sequence: TGTGCCAGCTCCGGACTAGCTGACAATGAGCAGTTCTTC.

The J gene is TRBJ1-5, the V gene TRBV27; D call uncertain. Trimming shortened V by 5 bases and J by 1 base, and 9 bases separated the two germline ends. This CDR3 spans 14 amino acids. The germline CDR1 and CDR2 sequences are MNHEY and SMNVEV (reference sequence). CDR3 protein: CASSPLDSNQPQHF. The CDR3 DNA follows: TGTGCCAGCAGTCCCCTAGACAGCAATCAGCCCCAGCATTTT.

This clone has more than one count but fewer than ten. This chain links TRBV6-1 with TRBJ2-1, with D possibly TRBD1 on 6 matching bases. The CDR3 runs to 13 residues. Germline V lookup: CDR1 MNHNS, CDR2 SASEGT. Between the trimmed V and J ends, which lost 5 bases and 7 bases, there was a span of 12 bases. The CDR3 region is CASSKKQGNEQFF. The CDR3 nucleotides are TGTGCCAGCAGTAAAAAACAGGGTAATGAGCAGTTCTTC.

There are a few counts of this clone. The CDR3: CASSLLQDTEAFF. In DNA form, the CDR3 reads TGTGCCAGCAGCTTATTACAGGACACTGAAGCTTTCTTT. The rearrangement uses TRBV7-2 and TRBJ1-1; D possibly corresponds to TRBD1 (5 bases). This CDR3 has 13 residues. Trimming took 2 bases from V and 3 from J, leaving 7 bases between them. Germline CDR1 reads SGHTA; CDR2 reads FQGNSA.

This clone was seen a handful of times. This chain links TRBV25-1 with TRBJ2-5; the D gene could be TRBD1 or TRBD2 (5 bases each). This CDR3 contains 15 residues. CDR1 MGHDK and CDR2 SYGVNS come from the germline V gene. The V and J ends lost 2 bases and 5 bases respectively, with 15 bases between them. CDR3 region: CASSEGGNGVETQYF. CDR3 nucleotides: TGTGCCAGCAGTGAAGGGGGAAACGGTGTCGAGACCCAGTACTTC.

This clone was counted only a few times. V gene TRBV5-4 combines with J gene TRBJ2-6, with D possibly TRBD1 on 6 matching bases. Trimming stripped 4 bases from V and 0 bases from J, with 14 bases between. There are 17 residues in the CDR3. Germline lookup yields CDR1 SGHNT and CDR2 YYREEE (reference sequence). The CDR3 coding sequence is TGTGCCAGCAGCAGTGGGACACCGAACTCTGGGGCCAACGTCCTGACTTTC. It specifies CASSSGTPNSGANVLTF. Looking up the rest from reference TRBV5-4 and TRBJ2-6 gives the full variable domain: ETGVTQSPTHLIKTRGQQVTLRCSSQSGHNTVSWYQQALGQGPQFIFQYYREEENGRGNFPPRFSGLQFPNYSSELNVNALELDDSALYLCASSSGTPNSGANVLTFGAGSRLTVL.

This clone occurred a few times. The chain combines TRBV4-3 with TRBJ2-3; 12 bases agree with TRBD2. There are 13 residues in the CDR3. CDR1 is LGHNA and CDR2 is YSLEER in the germline V gene. J gave up 12 bases and V 1 base, and 2 bases lay outside the gene matches. The CDR3 reads CASSQGLAGAQYF. The CDR3, as DNA: TGCGCCAGCAGCCAAGGACTAGCGGGGGCCCAGTATTTT.

The chain uses TRBV11-2 and TRBJ2-4, with D perhaps TRBD2 (5 bases). The V and J ends lost 1 base and 6 bases respectively, with 10 bases between them. Germline values: CDR1 SGHAT, CDR2 FQNNGV. The CDR3 length is 14 residues. The CDR3 is CASSLGRGINIQYF. In nucleotides, the CDR3 is TGTGCCAGCAGCTTAGGTCGGGGAATAAACATTCAGTACTTC. The full variable domain, with the rest looked up from reference TRBV11-2 and TRBJ2-4, is EAGVAQSPRYKIIEKRQSVAFWCNPISGHATLYWYQQILGQGPKLLIQFQNNGVVDDSQLPKDRFSAERLKGVDSTLKIQPAKLEDSAVYLCASSLGRGINIQYFGAGTRLSVL.

The CDR3: CASSFRDEQYF. In nucleotides, the CDR3 is TGTGCCAGCAGCTTTCGGGACGAGCAGTACTTC. The rearrangement joins TRBV5-6 to TRBJ2-7; no reliable D call. V was pared by 2 bases and J by 5 bases, with 5 bases between. The CDR3 runs to 11 residues. Per germline, CDR1 SGHDT and CDR2 YYEEEE. Full variable domain (missing parts from reference TRBV5-6 and TRBJ2-7): DAGVTQSPTHLIKTRGQQVTLRCSPKSGHDTVSWYQQALGQGPQFIFQYYEEEERQRGNFPDRFSGHQFPNYSSELNVNALLLGDSALYLCASSFRDEQYFGPGTRLTVT.

The J gene is TRBJ1-2, the V gene TRBV28, with 11 bases matching TRBD1. V gave up 4 bases and J gave up 0 bases; unmatched junction bases: 7. Looked up from germline, CDR1 is MDHEN and CDR2 is SYDVKM. The CDR3 runs 17 residues. The CDR3 sequence: CASSSAGTGGSNYGYTF. As DNA, the CDR3 is TGTGCCAGCAGTTCCGCCGGGACAGGGGGATCTAACTATGGCTACACCTTC.

The V and J genes are TRBV28 and TRBJ2-3; 9 bases align to TRBD1. V dropped 6 bases and J dropped 1; count of bases not matched to a gene: 5. The CDR3 contains 15 residues. CDR1 is MDHEN and CDR2 is SYDVKM in the germline V gene. CDR3 sequence: CASSTQGAGTDTQYF. As DNA, the CDR3 is TGTGCCAGCAGCACACAGGGGGCTGGCACAGATACGCAGTATTTT.

The J gene is TRBJ1-1, the V gene TRBV9; D is unclear. V was clipped by 3 bases and J by 5 bases, with 11 bases between them. CDR3 length equals 13 residues. Germline V CDR1 and CDR2: SGDLS, YYNGEE. The CDR3 protein is CASSAKIKTEAFF. The CDR3 coding sequence is TGTGCCAGCAGCGCAAAGATAAAAACTGAAGCTTTCTTT. Full variable domain (remainder filled in from reference TRBV9 and TRBJ1-1): DSGVTQTPKHLITATGQRVTLRCSPRSGDLSVYWYQQSLDQGLQFLIQYYNGEERAKGNILERFSAQQFPDLHSELNLSSLELGDSALYFCASSAKIKTEAFFGQGTRLTVV.

This clone has a handful of counts. J is TRBJ2-5 and V is TRBV7-2; D unresolved. The V gene's germline CDR1 is SGHTA and CDR2 FQGNSA. This CDR3 spans 14 amino acids. The V and J ends lost 3 bases and 5 bases respectively, with 13 bases between them. CDR3 DNA: TGTGCCAGCAGCTTCGACGGCCGAAGGGAGACCCAGTACTTC. This encodes CASSFDGRRETQYF.

In this sample, this clone turned up a few times. The chain joins TRBV6-1 to TRBJ2-1, with 10 bases aligning to TRBD2. Trimming at V came to 4 bases and at J to 6 bases, leaving 6 bases not matched to a gene. The CDR3 consists of 15 residues. Germline-derived CDR1 and CDR2 are MNHNS and SASEGT. CDR3 sequence: CASSVLAGMRNEQFF. The CDR3 DNA reads TGTGCCAGCAGTGTACTAGCGGGAATGCGCAATGAGCAGTTCTTC.

This clone has a handful of counts. This chain connects TRBV9 to TRBJ2-5, with D possibly matching TRBD1 (6 bases). Germline assignment: CDR1 SGDLS and CDR2 YYNGEE. The V gene lost 4 bases and the J gene lost 0 bases, with 10 bases spanning the gap. The CDR3 sequence is 14 residues long. The CDR3 coding sequence is TGTGCCAGCAGCCCCCGGGACAACCAAGAGACCCAGTACTTC. Amino acids: CASSPRDNQETQYF. The full variable domain, completed using reference TRBV9 and TRBJ2-5, is DSGVTQTPKHLITATGQRVTLRCSPRSGDLSVYWYQQSLDQGLQFLIQYYNGEERAKGNILERFSAQQFPDLHSELNLSSLELGDSALYFCASSPRDNQETQYFGPGTRLLVL.

The chain has TRBV19 and TRBJ1-4; no reliable D call. Trimming stripped 10 bases from V and 8 bases from J, with 17 bases between. CDR1 LNHDA and CDR2 SQIVND come from the germline V gene (reference sequence). The CDR3 is 13 residues long. CDR3 sequence (DNA): TGTGCCACCACGACCAACTCGGGAGAAAAACTGTTTTTT. As protein: CATTTNSGEKLFF.